Presented here are 28 T cell receptor beta chains from one specimen sequenced in a study of CD8+ T cells in alopecia areata. Extraction and reverse transcription of RNA yielded cDNA as the sequencing template. Here immunoSEQ multiplex PCR was the method, and the copy in TCRdb shows in-frame clones only, minus some. The repertoire includes under 150,000 clones, 62% of them detected once, and 35% to 40% sits in the top ten. The sequencing sample was made of CD8+ T cells sorted from blood. The source is a human donor in good health.

This clone turned up a few times. The genes are TRBV2 and TRBJ2-3, with 7 bases identical to TRBD2. This CDR3 has 15 residues. The germline CDR1 and CDR2 sequences are SNHLY and FYNNEI. V lost 2 bases to trimming and J lost 3 bases; unmatched junction nucleotides: 5. The CDR3 sequence: CASSETLADTDTQYF. The CDR3 DNA reads TGTGCCAGCAGTGAAACCCTAGCGGATACAGATACGCAGTATTTT.

The chain is built from TRBV7-2 and TRBJ2-3, with TRBD2 matching 7 bases. V shed 3 bases and J 2 bases; nucleotides not matched to a gene: 17. Germline V gene sequence: CDR1 SGHTA, CDR2 FQGNSA. The CDR3 consists of 19 residues. The DNA of the CDR3 is TGTGCCAGCAGCTTGCCCCCCTTTGTACTAGCGACCATCACAGATACGCAGTATTTT. Its protein product is CASSLPPFVLATITDTQYF.

The CDR3 nucleotides are TGCGCCAGCAGGGGACAGAATAATGAAAAACTGTTTTTT. Protein sequence: CASRGQNNEKLFF. The chain uses TRBV10-2 and TRBJ1-4; 7 nucleotides agree with TRBD1. Germline V gene lookup returns CDR1 WSHSY and CDR2 SAAADI. The J segment lost 4 bases and the V segment lost 6 bases, leaving 2 bases of the junction unmatched. The CDR3 runs to 13 residues.

The table lists this clone with a few counts. V is TRBV29-1 and J is TRBJ1-1; D is possibly TRBD1 (5 bases). Germline CDR1 reads SQVTM; CDR2 reads ANQGSEA. The CDR3 contains 12 residues. Trimming left V 1 base short and J 8 bases short, with 11 bases between. CDR3 nucleotides: TGCAGCGTTGAAGGGGGGAGCGAGGAAGCTTTCTTT. It yields the protein CSVEGGSEEAFF. The variable domain in full, completed from reference TRBV29-1 and TRBJ1-1, reads SAVISQKPSRDICQRGTSLTIQCQVDSQVTMMFWYRQQPGQSLTLIATANQGSEATYESGFVIDKFPISRPNLTFSTLTVSNMSPEDSSIYLCSVEGGSEEAFFGQGTRLTVV.

This chain uses TRBV15 with TRBJ2-1, with D unclear. Germline V CDR1 and CDR2: LNHNV, YYDKDF (reference sequence). This CDR3 spans 14 amino acids. V was shortened by 3 bases and J by 13 bases, with 19 bases between the two germline ends. As DNA, the CDR3 is TGTGCCACCAGCAGTCGAGAGAGGCCTGTTGGACAGTTCTTC. Protein sequence: CATSSRERPVGQFF.

J is TRBJ2-4 and V is TRBV6-4; 8 bases match TRBD1. The CDR3 loop spans 18 amino acids. Germline lookup yields CDR1 MRHNA and CDR2 SNTAGT. The trim removed 8 bases at V and 0 bases at J, leaving 15 bases unmatched. The CDR3, as DNA: TGTGCCAGCGGAGCCCGGGACAGGACAACCTTAGCCAAAAACATTCAGTACTTC. As protein: CASGARDRTTLAKNIQYF.

This clone has just one count. V and J are TRBV6-5 and TRBJ1-1; D is uncertain. Trimming removed 6 bases from V and 4 bases from J, with 9 bases in between. Germline V CDR1 and CDR2: MNHEY, SVGAGI. The length of the CDR3 is 12 residues. The CDR3 DNA follows: TGTGCCAGCAGCCCAAGACCCACTGAAGCTTTCTTT. Amino acids: CASSPRPTEAFF.

The genes are TRBV19 and TRBJ2-7; no firm D call. V was clipped by 4 bases and J by 5 bases, with 9 bases between them. There are 12 residues in the CDR3. CDR1 is LNHDA and CDR2 is SQIVND in the germline V gene (reference sequence). The CDR3 coding sequence is TGTGCCAGTAGTAACGGATTCGACGAGCAGTACTTC. Its protein product is CASSNGFDEQYF.

V is TRBV5-1 and J is TRBJ2-1, with 9 bases matching TRBD2. The CDR3 length is 15 residues. Germline V gene data show CDR1 as SGHRS and CDR2 as YFSETQ. With 0 bases clipped from V and 7 bases from J, the junction kept 5 bases outside the gene matches. The CDR3 bases are TGCGCCAGCAGCTTGGTCGGTAGCGGGAGTAATGAGCAGTTCTTC. Protein sequence: CASSLVGSGSNEQFF.

The J gene is TRBJ1-1, the V gene TRBV5-6, with 7 bases that match TRBD1. The CDR3 spans 13 residues. Germline V gives CDR1 SGHDT, CDR2 YYEEEE. J was trimmed by 7 bases and V by 3 bases; bases with no gene match: 6. This CDR3 is CASSSGGGSEAFF. The CDR3 bases are TGTGCCAGCAGCTCCGGAGGGGGCAGTGAAGCTTTCTTT.

The chain links TRBV29-1 to TRBJ2-3; D may be TRBD2 (6 bases). V lost 7 bases to trimming and J lost 0 bases, with 11 bases between them. The germline V gene has CDR1 SQVTM and CDR2 ANQGSEA. The CDR3 spans 13 residues. The CDR3 nucleotides are TGCAGCGCCGCCGGAGGGAGCACAGATACGCAGTATTTT. Residues: CSAAGGSTDTQYF.

V and J are TRBV28 and TRBJ2-1; 10 nucleotides line up with TRBD2. The V gene's germline CDR1 is MDHEN and CDR2 SYDVKM. V shed 7 bases, J shed 4 bases, and the junction held 10 bases outside the gene matches. The CDR3 loop spans 16 amino acids. The DNA of the CDR3 is TGTGCCAGCACCTACCCGTCAGCGGGAGGGTACAATGAGCAGTTCTTC. It encodes CASTYPSAGGYNEQFF. Variable domain in full (rest from reference TRBV28 and TRBJ2-1): DVKVTQSSRYLVKRTGEKVFLECVQDMDHENMFWYRQDPGLGLRLIYFSYDVKMKEKGDIPEGYSVSREKKERFSLILESASTNQTSMYLCASTYPSAGGYNEQFFGPGTRLTVL.

V and J are TRBV5-6 and TRBJ2-1; D uncertain. The CDR3 sequence is 13 residues long. Trimming left V 2 bases short and J 7 bases short, with 10 bases between. CDR1 SGHDT and CDR2 YYEEEE come from the germline V gene. The CDR3 nucleotides read TGTGCCAGCAGCTTTCTGGTCGGGAATGAGCAGTTCTTC. This translates into CASSFLVGNEQFF.

This clone was seen just once. Within the sample, other DNA sequences also encode this same CDR3. The chain uses TRBV27 and TRBJ2-7, with TRBD2 identical over 13 bases. Trimming took 5 bases from V and 2 from J; bases not matched to a gene: 3. CDR1 and CDR2 from the germline V gene are MNHEY and SMNVEV (reference sequence). This CDR3 region has 15 residues. The CDR3 sequence: CASSLGTSGTYEQYF. CDR3 DNA sequence: TGTGCCAGCAGTCTCGGGACTAGCGGGACCTACGAGCAGTACTTC.

A word on this clone: Germline and junction disagree at one end, which may indicate a read error. The chain is built from TRBV4-1 and TRBJ2-4; D is undetermined. The germline V gene encodes CDR1 MGHRA and CDR2 YSYEKL. The CDR3 spans 20 residues. The CDR3 DNA is TGCGCCAGCAGCCTCTCCAAATTCCCCAGCGCTAGTTTAGCCAAAAACATTCGGTACTTC. Translated, it gives CASSLSKFPSASLAKNIRYF.

This clone was detected a few times. The chain employs TRBV5-1 and TRBJ2-1; the D call may be TRBD1 or TRBD2 (5 bases each). The CDR3 contains 15 residues. V lost 7 bases and J 6 bases, leaving 20 bases between the germline ends. Germline CDR1 reads SGHRS; CDR2 reads YFSETQ. CDR3 in DNA: TGCGCCAGCGGGGGTACCAGAGCGCAGTTCAATGAGCAGTTCTTC. This encodes CASGGTRAQFNEQFF. The full variable domain, rest sourced from reference TRBV5-1 and TRBJ2-1, is KAGVTQTPRYLIKTRGQQVTLSCSPISGHRSVSWYQQTPGQGLQFLFEYFSETQRNKGNFPGRFSGRQFSNSRSEMNVSTLELGDSALYLCASGGTRAQFNEQFFGPGTRLTVL.

The chain combines TRBV7-9 with TRBJ2-7, with 7 bases identical to TRBD2. The junction had 9 bases not matched to a gene; V was cut back by 4 bases and J by 0 bases. CDR1 and CDR2 (germline): SEHNR, FQNEAQ (reference sequence). The CDR3 extends over 16 amino acids. CDR3 sequence: CASSSEPRGSSYEQYF. DNA for the CDR3: TGTGCCAGCAGCTCAGAGCCCCGCGGGAGCTCCTACGAGCAGTACTTC.

The chain recombines TRBV9 with TRBJ2-3; D remains unclear. With 0 bases removed from V and 5 bases from J, the gap between germline ends came to 7 bases. This CDR3 has 13 residues. Germline values: CDR1 SGDLS, CDR2 YYNGEE. In DNA, the CDR3 is TGTGCCAGCAGCGTAGGAGGTGAAGATACGCAGTATTTT. Translation: CASSVGGEDTQYF.

This chain uses TRBV18 with TRBJ2-5; 8 nucleotides match TRBD2. The germline V gene encodes CDR1 KGHSH and CDR2 LQKENI. V shed 4 bases, J shed 2 bases, and the junction held 27 bases outside the gene matches. This CDR3 is built from 22 residues. CDR3 in amino acids: CASSQTGFRGFITSGEQETQYF. CDR3 nucleotide sequence: TGTGCCAGCTCACAAACGGGATTCAGGGGATTCATAACTAGCGGAGAGCAAGAGACCCAGTACTTC.

As for this clone: The DNA is left out, because the CDR3 cannot be placed on it with certainty; the CDR3 is given as TCRdb lists it. The V gene is TRBV29-1, the J gene TRBJ1-2; TRBD1 is the table's D call and was not checked against the DNA. The CDR3 is 17 residues long, counting both termini. Per the germline V gene, CDR1 is SQVTM and CDR2 is ANQGSEA. The CDR3 spells CSVPGRDRALPGYGCTF.

This chain connects TRBV11-2 to TRBJ2-3, with TRBD2 matching over 7 bases. V trimming: 9 bases; J trimming: 5 bases; junction bases outside the gene matches: 8. This CDR3 is 13 amino acids long. CDR1 is SGHAT and CDR2 is FQNNGV in the germline V gene. The DNA for the CDR3 is TGTGCCAGAGGGAGGGACCCCGAAGATACGCAGTATTTT. It yields the protein CARGRDPEDTQYF. Looking up the rest from reference TRBV11-2 and TRBJ2-3 gives the full variable domain: EAGVAQSPRYKIIEKRQSVAFWCNPISGHATLYWYQQILGQGPKLLIQFQNNGVVDDSQLPKDRFSAERLKGVDSTLKIQPAKLEDSAVYLCARGRDPEDTQYFGPGTRLTVL.

This chain links TRBV20-1 with TRBJ1-1; no clear D. Between the trimmed V and J ends, which lost 6 bases and 4 bases, there was a span of 9 bases. The length of the CDR3 is 11 residues. Germline V gene lookup returns CDR1 DFQATT and CDR2 SNEGSKA (reference sequence). The CDR3, as DNA: TGCAGTGCCGAGGATAGCACTGAAGCTTTCTTT. The encoded protein is CSAEDSTEAFF.

The V gene is TRBV7-9, the J gene TRBJ2-7, with 7 bases that match TRBD1. V dropped 5 bases and J dropped 6; count of bases not matched to a gene: 7. The V gene's germline CDR1 is SEHNR and CDR2 FQNEAQ (reference sequence). This CDR3 comprises 13 residues. CDR3 DNA: TGTGCCAGCAGCCCAGAACAGGGGTCCGAGCAGTACTTC. It specifies CASSPEQGSEQYF.

This clone was seen only a few times. The CDR3, as DNA: TGTGCCATGGGACCCGAGGGGTACGAGCAGTACTTC. Translation: CAMGPEGYEQYF. The chain recombines TRBV10-3 with TRBJ2-7; D may correspond to TRBD1 or TRBD2 (5 bases each). This CDR3 is 12 amino acids long. Between the trimmed V and J ends, which lost 9 bases and 4 bases, there was a span of 13 bases. Germline V gene data show CDR1 as ENHRY and CDR2 as SYGVKD.

The V call is TRBV25-1, the J call TRBJ2-1; 8 nucleotides agree with TRBD1. Germline V gene sequence: CDR1 MGHDK, CDR2 SYGVNS. V trimming: 5 bases; J trimming: 1 base; junction bases outside the gene matches: 4. This CDR3 comprises 15 residues. CDR3 in DNA: TGTGCCAGCAGTACCGGGACAGGTTCCTACAATGAGCAGTTCTTC. Translated, it gives CASSTGTGSYNEQFF.

V gene TRBV11-2 combines with J gene TRBJ2-1; TRBD2 might be the D (5 bases). Germline CDR1 SGHAT, CDR2 FQNNGV. V was clipped by 5 bases and J by 0 bases, with 14 bases between them. This CDR3 is 16 amino acids long. CDR3 residues: CASSQIRGSSYNEQFF. The CDR3 DNA reads as TGTGCCAGCAGCCAGATACGTGGGAGCTCCTACAATGAGCAGTTCTTC.

The rearrangement joins TRBV7-9 to TRBJ2-3, with TRBD1 matching over 7 bases. Trimming removed 5 bases from V and 5 bases from J; junction bases left unmatched: 16. Germline V lookup: CDR1 SEHNR, CDR2 FQNEAQ (reference sequence). The CDR3 sequence is 17 residues long. The CDR3 region has the DNA TGTGCCAGCAGCCCCATCGGTCAGGGGGTAAACTTAGATACGCAGTATTTT. This encodes CASSPIGQGVNLDTQYF. Full variable domain (outside the CDR3, taken from reference TRBV7-9 and TRBJ2-3): DTGVSQNPRHKITKRGQNVTFRCDPISEHNRLYWYRQTLGQGPEFLTYFQNEAQLEKSRLLSDRFSAERPKGSFSTLEIQRTEQGDSAMYLCASSPIGQGVNLDTQYFGPGTRLTVL.

This clone appeared once. The chain carries TRBV9 and TRBJ1-4, with a weak D call TRBD1 (6 bases). This CDR3 region has 15 residues. Germline V CDR1 and CDR2: SGDLS, YYNGEE. Trimming left V 3 bases short and J 0 bases short, with 9 bases between. CDR3 in DNA: TGTGCCAGCAGCGCCGGACAGACAACTAATGAAAAACTGTTTTTT. Its protein product is CASSAGQTTNEKLFF.